This T cell receptor (beta chain) derives from a study of T cells in Graves' hyperthyroidism and ophthalmopathy. The CDR3 regions of TCR beta were amplified from RNA transcripts. With the HTBI primer set, the TCR CDR3 went through a first round of RT-PCR. TCRdb fed the multiplex PCR reads into MiXCR, producing one record per CDR3 protein. The sample carries fewer than 500,000 distinct CDR3 sequences, about 14% recorded once. The germline V gene has CDR1 DFQATT and CDR2 SNEGSKA (reference sequence). The CDR3 length is 11 residues. Trimming stripped 4 bases from V and 2 bases from J, with 5 bases between.

The chain couples TRBV20-1 to TRBJ2-5; tentative D call: TRBD1 (5 bases). This receptor was identified in a woman aged 25 to 39 with Graves' ophthalmopathy. Sequenced sample: blood. Here the CDR3 reads CSAKGQETQYF. CDR3 DNA: TGCAGTGCTAAGGGGCAAGAGACCCAGTACTTC.